This T cell receptor (beta chain) was observed in a study of cytotoxic CD8 clonotypes in ibrutinib-treated CLL. Findings of the study overall: Baseline-level clonality went beyond age-matched healthy donors and moved in step with circulating CD8+ T-cell counts. Among the clonotypes, public ones were uncommon and contracted or held stable on treatment. Rising at ibrutinib response, clonality subsequently fell back toward baseline at progression.

Germline trimming cut 4 bases from V and 0 bases from J; bases unmatched to any gene: 6. CDR3 length: 16 residues. Germline CDR1 is SGHRS and CDR2 is YFSETQ. Measured with immunoSEQ multiplex PCR; TCRdb has only the in-frame clones, and not every one. The table lists about 80,000 clones, about 76% of them singletons, with roughly 4.8% in the top ten. Worth noting for this clone: Antigen unknown.

The rearrangement joins TRBV5-1 to TRBJ1-4; 7 bases fit TRBD1. The clonotype originates from a human donor with chronic lymphocytic leukemia. The material was PBMCs, obtained after 12 months of ibrutinib treatment. CDR3 amino acids: CASSPGQTATNEKLFF. The CDR3 region has the DNA TGCGCCAGCAGCCCGGGACAGACTGCAACTAATGAAAAACTGTTTTTT.